This entry features one T cell receptor (beta chain) sequence. No antigen is known for it. The source of the sample is a study of siplizumab effects on memory and regulatory T cells. Study findings and constraints: Alloreactive sequences from unstimulated CD4+ memory cells fell significantly with siplizumab. Researchers could not give a naive or memory phenotype to roughly 80-97% of proliferating CD4+ or CD8+ clones. Tregs that proliferated in siplizumab cultures did not have their suppressive function confirmed.

The germline V and J ends were trimmed by 1 base and 3 bases, with 9 bases remaining between them. The CDR3 runs 14 residues. Germline CDR1 SGHAT, CDR2 FQNNGV. The table came from immunoSEQ multiplex PCR; TCRdb's copy has only in-frame clones and leaves some out. The data show about 120,000 clones, with approximately 92% seen just once and around 0.15% held by the top ten. The sample was non-Treg CD4+ T cells sorted from blood. V usage is TRBV11-2 and J usage is TRBJ1-2, with a weak D call TRBD1 (6 bases). This clonotype originated in a human donor in good health. Here the CDR3 DNA reads TGTGCCAGCAGCTTAGCGGCAGGGGACTATGGCTACACCTTC. This encodes CASSLAAGDYGYTF.